This entry lists 2 T cell receptor beta chains sequenced from one sample in a study of vaccination and CD4 T cells after COVID-19 (dated 2022 in TCRdb). Libraries came from PCR. The instrument given in TCRdb is Illumina iSeq 100. At the Johns Hopkins FTIC core, DNA from the cultured CD4+ T cells underwent TCR sequencing with the Oncomine TCR Beta short-read assay. TCRdb handled the public reads itself, with Q25 trimming in fastp and clone calling in MiXCR, and kept productive beta chains. CDR3 protein sequences are deduplicated, and each keeps its most common genes and DNA. Present in this sample are about 8,000 distinct CDR3 sequences, roughly 45% of which were seen just once. The top ten clones comprise around 14% of the sample. The sample's treatment or condition label, in plain terms: roughly nine-day PBMC culture with coronavirus spike peptide pools or control peptides (ViraFEST assay). CD4+ T cells from unexposed donors were collected before the COVID-19 pandemic (2011-2018).

Their antigens are not known. Sequenced sample: CD4+ T cells from blood, cultured in vitro. Receptors were obtained from a human donor in good health.

V gene TRBV7-2 combines with J gene TRBJ2-1; D perhaps matches TRBD2 (6 bases). Trimming cost V 5 bases and J 6 bases, with 17 bases left between them. This CDR3 spans 15 amino acids. The V gene's germline CDR1 is SGHTA and CDR2 FQGNSA. The CDR3 loop is CASSPTTGVGNEQFF. The CDR3 nucleotides are TGTGCCAGCAGCCCAACGACGGGGGTAGGCAATGAGCAGTTCTTC. Full variable domain (missing parts from reference TRBV7-2 and TRBJ2-1): GAGVSQSPSNKVTEKGKDVELRCDPISGHTALYWYRQSLGQGLEFLIYFQGNSAPDKSGLPSDRFSAERTGGSVSTLTIQRTQQEDSAVYLCASSPTTGVGNEQFFGPGTRLTVL.

The chain carries TRBV6-1 and TRBJ2-5, with a possible D match to TRBD2 (6 bases). CDR3 length equals 15 residues. Trimming shortened V by 5 bases and J by 5 bases, and 18 bases separated the two germline ends. Germline lookup yields CDR1 MNHNS and CDR2 SASEGT. CDR3 in amino acids: CASSPTLAGLETQYF. The CDR3 nucleotides read TGTGCCAGCAGTCCGACCCTGGCGGGATTGGAGACCCAGTACTTC.